This TCR beta chain was captured by sequencing in a study of a mutant IDH1 vaccine in newly diagnosed glioma. This sample's time point: week 35, safety follow-up. Doses comprised 300 ug of mutant IDH1 20-mer peptide each, plus topical imiquimod. This CDR3 contains 13 residues. Germline V gives CDR1 KGHSH, CDR2 LQKENI. Generated by immunoSEQ multiplex PCR, the TCRdb table keeps only in-frame clones and is missing some. The sample holds 35,000 to 45,000 clones; more than 80% are singletons and the top ten take roughly 1.5%. For this clone: Its target is unknown.

The starting material was PBMCs, obtained from a glioma patient whose treatment included an IDH1 peptide vaccine. The gene calls are TRBV18 and TRBJ2-6; perhaps TRBD2 as D (5 bases). This clonotype was sampled from a man aged 40-50 years with glioma. The CDR3 sequence: CANGESGANVLTF. As DNA, the CDR3 is TGTGCAAACGGGGAGTCCGGGGCCAACGTCCTGACTTTC.